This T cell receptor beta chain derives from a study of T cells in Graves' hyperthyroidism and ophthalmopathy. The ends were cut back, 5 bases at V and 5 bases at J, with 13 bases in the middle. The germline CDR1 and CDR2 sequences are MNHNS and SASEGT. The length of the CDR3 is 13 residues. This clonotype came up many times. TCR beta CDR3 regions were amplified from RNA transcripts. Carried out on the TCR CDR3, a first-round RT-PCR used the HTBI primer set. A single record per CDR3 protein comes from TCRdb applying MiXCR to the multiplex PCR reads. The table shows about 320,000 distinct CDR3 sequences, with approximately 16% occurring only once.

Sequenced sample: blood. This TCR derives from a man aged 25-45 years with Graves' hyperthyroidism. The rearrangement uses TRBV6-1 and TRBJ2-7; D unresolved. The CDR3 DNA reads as TGTGCCAGCAGTTCCTCCCTAAGGGACGAGCAGTACTTC. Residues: CASSSSLRDEQYF.